This T cell receptor (beta chain) was profiled in a study of regulatory T cells in long-lasting Graves disease (dated by TCRdb to about 2021). Regarding the research as a whole: Antithyroid drugs had been taken for less than 3 months by newly diagnosed Graves' disease patients. The study took place in China and was registered as a clinical trial. A total of some 35 samples underwent TCR sequencing, from roughly 13 patients with persistent Graves' disease and approximately 20 patients with newly diagnosed Graves' disease. Persistent Graves' disease patients were compared with newly diagnosed Graves' disease patients by peripheral blood TCR sequencing and RNA sequencing. General findings and caveats noted by the study authors: Persistent disease showed preferential use of TRBV28, TRBJ1-2 and TRBJ2-5, whereas newly diagnosed disease favored TRBV20-1 and TRBJ2-1. Compared with newly diagnosed patients, persistent Graves' disease patients had lower TCR Shannon entropy and fewer highly expanded clones, which suggests clonal expansion. Because the primary lesion, thyroid tissue, could not be accessed, the study looked at peripheral blood alone. Only the TCR beta chain was sequenced and analyzed. As a limitation, the authors acknowledged that the small sample size may reduce accuracy. Persistent patients shared more public clonotypes among themselves (fewer than 3,000) than newly diagnosed patients did (more than 950).

Receptor amplification or capture employed multiplex PCR. The instrument given in TCRdb is Illumina HiSeq 4000. iRepertoire HTBI primers and Arm-PCR amplification of CDR3 regions were used to construct TCR beta libraries. Before sequencing, the PCR products went through gel purification. The published analysis was carried out like this. Gene usage analysis of CDR3 amino acid clonotypes relied on the 60 or so TRBV and 13 to 15 TRBJ segments identified across samples. COPE and FqMerger were used to merge the filtered high-quality paired reads into contigs. BLAST was used to align contigs to IMGT TRBV, TRBD and TRBJ reference genes, with CDR3 defined following IMGT. Any clonotype with a frequency above 0.1% was counted as a highly expanded clone. Shannon entropy served as the measure of repertoire diversity, while the Gini coefficient captured V-J evenness. Clonotypes shared by more than one individual were considered public. TCRdb's own reprocessing of the public reads used fastp at Q25 and MiXCR and kept productive beta chains. Each entry merges the rows of one CDR3 protein and shows their most common DNA and genes. These V and J calls rely on TCRdb rather than the paper's analysis. The sample yields roughly 380,000 distinct CDR3 sequences; about a sixth were counted once. 30% of the sample lies in the top ten.

This sample's time point label indicates: newly diagnosed GD, antithyroid drugs for less than 3 months. RNA was extracted from PBMCs in TRIzol for both TCR sequencing and RNA sequencing. The diagnosis of Graves' disease was made according to American Thyroid Association guidelines. Patients for the study were recruited at an endocrinology department in Xi'an, China. From each patient, 7.5 to 10 milliliters of peripheral blood was collected into an EDTA anticoagulant tube. Ficoll Paque Plus density gradient separation was used to isolate PBMCs, and no further T cell sorting was performed. An Agilent 2100 Bioanalyzer and agarose gel were used to check RNA quality, and a NanoDrop 2000 was used to measure RNA concentration. This clonotype came up many times. The clone's antigen remains unknown. No per-base quality is available; no much larger clone lies one base away. V lost 5 bases and J lost 6 bases; the stretch between them is 14 bases long. As encoded in the germline V gene, CDR1 is MNHNS while CDR2 is SASEGT. From its cysteine to its phenylalanine, the CDR3 spans 14 amino acids. Only the CDR3 portion is preserved as DNA: 42 bases, with reading frame beginning at the first base.

This sample was also put to use in a study of T cells in Graves' hyperthyroidism and ophthalmopathy. From that second study: Stable Graves' hyperthyroidism was defined as no progression to ophthalmopathy during 18 months of follow-up. Hyperthyroidism patients were aged 18 to 65 years and newly diagnosed, with disease duration of less than 2 months. Patients with uncontrolled infections, other autoimmune diseases, pregnancy or lactation were excluded. Diagnoses were established on the basis of clinical symptoms, serum thyroxine and TRAb, thyroid ultrasound, and orbital computed tomography. The TCR CDR3 was subjected to a first round of RT-PCR using the HTBI primer set and the Qiagen OneStep RT-PCR kit. Most expanded thyroid clonotypes (frequency above 0.001) were also detected in blood, a finding suggesting that blood repertoires may reflect thyroid immune responses. Ophthalmopathy was separated from stable hyperthyroidism by a 13 V-J signature model, with about 88% sensitivity and approximately 81% specificity obtained in cross-validation and 80%/75% obtained in testing. In validation, progression to ophthalmopathy was predicted by the model with nearly 71% sensitivity and 72.22% specificity, a median of approximately 6.5 months before onset. A discovery cohort of around 100 patients, approximately 45 with Graves' ophthalmopathy and 55 to 65 with stable Graves' hyperthyroidism, was used to find distinguishing TCR V-J signatures. An independent validation cohort of 18 to 20 hyperthyroidism patients and about 16 patients who later progressed to ophthalmopathy tested prospective prediction of ophthalmopathy. The 75 to 100 discovery patients were divided at random into training and test sets in a 7:3 ratio. In addition, the study compared T-cell repertoires in thyroid tissue and in blood from five to seven Graves' hyperthyroidism patients. Once sampling was done, hyperthyroidism patients were given methimazole at a starting dose of 30 mg daily, whereas ophthalmopathy patients were given high-dose intravenous methylprednisolone. A second multiplex PCR round built the libraries, followed by size selection and purification. Libraries were sequenced paired-end with 100 bp reads on an Illumina HiSeq2000. SOAPnuke was used to process the raw data, removing reads that contained adapters or uncalled bases, had a mean Phred below 15, or lacked an exact match to the constant primer or identifier. COPE v1.2.5 was used to merge the high-quality paired reads, and each unique nucleotide sequence was defined as a clonotype. MiTCR v1.1 was used to align the clonotypes against IMGT TRBV, TRBD and TRBJ reference segments. Analysis was restricted to V-J combinations with a frequency above 0.0001, which covered 98% to 99.2% of repertoires. The TCS score was defined as the ratio of F50 (clonal expansion) to E x V (chaos), calculated using BLOSUM62-based TCRdist between CDR3 peptides within each V-J. Welch's t-statistics and random forest reduced roughly 500 V-J features to 10 to 15, which were used in a naive Bayes classifier (R e1071). Sample size was not statistically predetermined, and blinding of investigators to group allocation was not performed. The paper describes TCR Vbeta CDR3 sequencing of 140 or so peripheral blood samples, made up of 40 to 45 ophthalmopathy patients, over 70 hyperthyroidism patients and 17 progressor patients.

The receptor's source is a man aged 40-50 years with Graves disease. Donor details come from another sample of the same person, matched by shared clones. The chain is encoded by TRBV6-1 joined to TRBJ1-5; a tentative D call is TRBD1 (6 bases match). This specimen consisted of peripheral blood mononuclear cells (PBMCs), obtained at new diagnosis, from a patient treated with antithyroid drugs. The CDR3 region reads CASSRGHGSQPQHF. The DNA sequence follows: TGTGCCAGCAGTCGGGGGCATGGCTCTCAGCCCCAGCATTTT.